The next 25 T cell receptor beta chains were all read from a single sample in a study of identical twins. TCRdb reprocessed the 5' RACE reads via MiXCR and lists one record per CDR3 protein. The table has around 490,000 distinct CDR3 sequences, 20% to 25% seen once. These sequences were also reported in another study, on yellow fever vaccine responses in identical twins.

The sample taken for sequencing was CD4+ T cells sorted from blood. The source is a woman in her late teens or twenties in good health.

In its sample, this clonotype was seen many times. V gene TRBV5-1 combines with J gene TRBJ2-1, with 11 bases that match TRBD2. The junction had 3 bases not matched to a gene; V was cut back by 0 bases and J by 4 bases. This CDR3 comprises 16 residues. Germline-derived CDR1 and CDR2 are SGHRS and YFSETQ. The CDR3 region is CASSLGGTSGYNEQFF. CDR3 DNA: TGCGCCAGCAGCTTGGGAGGGACTAGCGGTTACAATGAGCAGTTCTTC.

This clonotype has only a few counts. The CDR3 loop is CSAQGHNSPLHF. In DNA, the CDR3 is TGCAGTGCACAGGGGCATAATTCACCCCTCCACTTT. V and J are TRBV20-1 and TRBJ1-6; 7 nucleotides match TRBD1. The CDR3 totals 12 residues. V was pared by 6 bases and J by 5 bases, with 1 base of the junction left unmatched. Per the germline V gene, CDR1 is DFQATT and CDR2 is SNEGSKA (reference sequence).

CDR3 sequence (DNA): TGCAGTGCTCCCTCCGGGACAGGCATTGAAAAACTGTTTTTT. Encoded protein: CSAPSGTGIEKLFF. This chain connects TRBV20-1 to TRBJ1-4, with TRBD1 matching over 8 bases. The J segment lost 7 bases and the V segment lost 5 bases, leaving 9 bases of the junction unmatched. The germline CDR1 and CDR2 sequences are DFQATT and SNEGSKA (reference sequence). The CDR3 is made up of 14 amino acids.

The V gene is TRBV29-1, the J gene TRBJ1-2, with D tentatively TRBD1 (6 bases). The CDR3 has 12 residues. CDR1 is SQVTM, CDR2 ANQGSEA, per germline. V was trimmed by 3 bases and J by 8 bases, leaving 13 bases between them. This chain's CDR3 is CSVEGAAGGYTF. The DNA of the CDR3 is TGCAGCGTTGAGGGGGCGGCCGGGGGCTACACCTTC.

This clonotype appeared a few times. The V call is TRBV7-7, the J call TRBJ1-2; D is possibly TRBD1 (6 bases). Germline V gene lookup returns CDR1 SSHAT and CDR2 FNYEAQ (reference sequence). The CDR3 covers 16 residues. The ends were cut back, 1 base at V and 4 bases at J, with 16 bases in the middle. The CDR3 protein is CASSLVGGRHSYGYTF. For the CDR3, the DNA is TGTGCCAGCAGCTTAGTCGGGGGGCGGCACAGCTATGGCTACACCTTC. The whole variable domain, filled in from reference TRBV7-7 and TRBJ1-2, reads GAGVSQSPRYKVTKRGQDVTLRCDPISSHATLYWYQQALGQGPEFLTYFNYEAQPDKSGLPSDRFSAERPEGSISTLTIQRTEQRDSAMYRCASSLVGGRHSYGYTFGSGTRLTVV.

The CDR3 loop is CASSFNPGPPYEQYF. The CDR3 DNA is TGTGCCAGCAGCTTCAACCCGGGTCCACCCTACGAGCAGTACTTC. The chain couples TRBV7-3 to TRBJ2-7, with D uncertain. The germline CDR1 and CDR2 sequences are SGHTA and FQGTGA. There are 15 residues in the CDR3. The ends were cut back, 3 bases at V and 2 bases at J, with 14 bases in the middle.

This chain joins TRBV12-3 or TRBV12-4 and TRBJ2-1; 9 bases match TRBD2. V gave up 5 bases and J gave up 9 bases; unmatched junction bases: 14. The CDR3 sequence is 16 residues long. CDR3 DNA: TGTGCCAGCAGTCCCTTCTCGGCCAGCGGGAGGACTGAGCAGTTCTTC. Translating it yields CASSPFSASGRTEQFF.

This chain connects TRBV15 to TRBJ2-7, with D tentatively TRBD1 (5 bases). The germline gives CDR1 LNHNV, CDR2 YYDKDF (reference sequence). This CDR3 is 13 amino acids long. V gave up 4 bases and J gave up 6 bases, with 13 bases separating them. CDR3 in amino acids: CATSIVGPSEQYV. The CDR3 nucleotides are TGTGCCACCAGCATAGTGGGGCCGAGCGAGCAGTACGTC.

This chain joins TRBV5-1 and TRBJ2-7; TRBD2 matches at 16 bases. This CDR3 is 18 amino acids long. V gave up 5 bases and J gave up 0 bases; unmatched junction bases: 8. Germline CDR1 SGHRS, CDR2 YFSETQ. CDR3 protein: CASRPPGLAGGGSYEQYF. DNA of the CDR3: TGCGCCAGCAGACCCCCGGGACTAGCGGGAGGGGGCTCCTACGAGCAGTACTTC.

V usage is TRBV12-3 or TRBV12-4 and J usage is TRBJ1-1; possibly TRBD1 for D (5 bases). The V end lost 6 bases, the J end lost 1 base, and 9 bases lay between the germline ends. The CDR3 contains 13 residues. The CDR3, as DNA: TGTGCCAGCAGGCCGGACAAGAACACTGAAGCTTTCTTT. As protein: CASRPDKNTEAFF.

This sequence joins TRBV3-1 and TRBJ2-5; D is tentatively TRBD1 or TRBD2 (6 bases each). The CDR3 is 11 residues long. Trimming took off 2 bases at V and 11 bases at J, with 9 bases between the two ends. Per the germline V gene, CDR1 is LGHDT and CDR2 is YNNKEL (reference sequence). In nucleotides, the CDR3 is TGTGCCAGCAGCCAACCGGGGGCTCAGTACTTC. The encoded protein is CASSQPGAQYF.

This clonotype has only a few counts. The CDR3 DNA reads as TGCGCCAGCAGCTTGGGACGACGGGGAGTAGGGACTAGCGGCCAAGAGACCCAGTACTTC. It encodes CASSLGRRGVGTSGQETQYF. The chain joins TRBV5-1 to TRBJ2-5, with 11 bases identical to TRBD2. CDR1 is SGHRS, CDR2 YFSETQ, per germline. V was clipped by 0 bases and J by 1 base; unmatched bases: 14. The CDR3 sequence is 20 residues long.

This clonotype was counted only a few times. J is TRBJ2-3 and V is TRBV2; D gene ambiguous. The germline gives CDR1 SNHLY, CDR2 FYNNEI. The CDR3 totals 15 residues. V was pared by 7 bases and J by 2 bases, with 16 bases between. The DNA of the CDR3 is TGTGCCAGCAACCCAAATCAACTGAACACAGATACGCAGTATTTT. As protein: CASNPNQLNTDTQYF. Supplemented by reference TRBV2 and TRBJ2-3, the full variable domain reads EPEVTQTPSHQVTQMGQEVILRCVPISNHLYFYWYRQILGQKVEFLVSFYNNEISEKSEIFDDQFSVERPDGSNFTLKIRSTKLEDSAMYFCASNPNQLNTDTQYFGPGTRLTVL.

This clonotype has just a few counts. The chain is built from TRBV12-3 or TRBV12-4 and TRBJ1-3, with D possibly TRBD1 on 6 matching bases. There are 15 residues in the CDR3. Trimming left V 5 bases short and J 1 base short, with 12 bases between. The CDR3 reads CASSTGFLSGNTIYF. As DNA, the CDR3 is TGTGCCAGCAGTACAGGGTTTCTTTCTGGAAACACCATATATTTT.

The rearrangement joins TRBV14 to TRBJ2-1; the D gene is possibly TRBD1 (5 bases). The CDR3 extends over 12 amino acids. The V end was cut by 4 bases, the J end by 9 bases, with 10 bases between. Germline loops: CDR1 SGHDN, CDR2 FVKESK. The chain's CDR3 is CASSRQFGEQFF. CDR3 DNA sequence: TGTGCCAGCAGCCGACAGTTCGGTGAGCAGTTCTTC.

The genes are TRBV10-2 and TRBJ1-2, with no clear D. Germline CDR1 is WSHSY and CDR2 is SAAADI. The CDR3 length is 15 residues. Deletions cut 3 bases from V and 3 bases from J, with 14 bases between. The CDR3 spells CASSDIREPYYGYTF. The CDR3, as DNA: TGCGCCAGCAGTGACATCAGAGAGCCTTACTATGGCTACACCTTC.

This clonotype has more than one count but fewer than ten. This chain links TRBV20-1 with TRBJ2-7; 9 bases are shared with TRBD2. The ends lost 5 bases at V and 1 base at J; junction bases unmatched: 6. This CDR3 spans 14 amino acids. Germline V gives CDR1 DFQATT, CDR2 SNEGSKA (reference sequence). The CDR3 loop is CSAQSSGVSYEQYF. CDR3 nucleotides: TGCAGTGCTCAGTCTAGCGGGGTGTCCTACGAGCAGTACTTC.

The chain uses TRBV6-2 or TRBV6-3 and TRBJ2-3, with TRBD1 matching 9 bases. The CDR3 sequence is 16 residues long. Germline-derived CDR1 and CDR2 are MNHEY and SVGEGT. J was trimmed by 2 bases and V by 6 bases; bases with no gene match: 9. The CDR3 here is CASSAPGTGNTDTQYF. CDR3 sequence (DNA): TGTGCCAGCAGCGCACCCGGGACAGGGAACACAGATACGCAGTATTTT.

The rearrangement joins TRBV5-1 to TRBJ2-2; D is ambiguous. The germline V gene has CDR1 SGHRS and CDR2 YFSETQ. The length of the CDR3 is 15 residues. V was cut by 1 base and J by 1 base, with 8 bases left in between. The CDR3 nucleotides read TGCGCCAGCAGCTTGATTACGCAGAACACCGGGGAGCTGTTTTTT. Protein product: CASSLITQNTGELFF.

V is TRBV12-3 or TRBV12-4 and J is TRBJ2-2, with 8 positions matching TRBD2. The CDR3 is 16 amino acids. The V and J ends lost 5 bases and 2 bases, in that order; junction bases with no gene match: 7. CDR3 nucleotide sequence: TGTGCCAGCAGTGTCCTCCGGGAGGGAAACACCGGGGAGCTGTTTTTT. Translating gives CASSVLREGNTGELFF.

The genes are TRBV12-3 or TRBV12-4 and TRBJ1-1; D might be TRBD1 (5 bases). The CDR3 length is 13 residues. V was cut by 2 bases and J by 5 bases, with 9 bases left in between. The CDR3 protein is CASSLNPGTEAFF. The CDR3 region has the DNA TGTGCCAGCAGTTTAAATCCAGGGACTGAAGCTTTCTTT.

This clonotype occurred a few times. The chain uses TRBV12-3 or TRBV12-4 and TRBJ2-1, with 7 bases identical to TRBD1. The trim removed 5 bases at V and 7 bases at J, leaving 14 bases unmatched. This CDR3 has 16 residues. The CDR3 loop is CASSPRQGKGWNEQFF. CDR3 bases: TGTGCCAGCAGTCCCCGACAGGGAAAAGGGTGGAATGAGCAGTTCTTC.

This clonotype was seen a handful of times. The chain joins TRBV18 to TRBJ2-7, with 8 bases that match TRBD1. This CDR3 contains 13 residues. Germline CDR1 reads KGHSH; CDR2 reads LQKENI. V lost 8 bases, J lost 2 bases, and 5 bases stayed unmatched. The CDR3 nucleotides are TGTGCCAGCGGACAGGGATTCCCCTACGAGCAGTACGTC. Its protein product is CASGQGFPYEQYV.

V and J are TRBV5-1 and TRBJ2-5, with TRBD2 matching over 14 bases. The germline V gene has CDR1 SGHRS and CDR2 YFSETQ. The CDR3 covers 16 residues. After removal of 4 bases from V and 0 bases from J, the junction contained 2 bases not matched to a gene. This CDR3 is CASSTGLAGDQETQYF. The CDR3 DNA reads TGCGCCAGCAGCACGGGACTAGCGGGGGACCAAGAGACCCAGTACTTC.

This clonotype was seen a handful of times. This chain connects TRBV7-6 to TRBJ1-2, with D perhaps TRBD1 (5 bases). Trimming stripped 2 bases from V and 5 bases from J, with 9 bases between. Germline V gene data show CDR1 as SGHVS and CDR2 as FNYEAQ. The CDR3 runs 13 residues. CDR3 in amino acids: CASSLQGTYGYTF. CDR3 coding DNA: TGTGCCAGCAGCTTACAGGGCACGTATGGCTACACCTTC.